This T cell receptor beta chain was found in a study of regulatory T cells in long-lasting Graves disease. On the study more broadly: Freshly diagnosed Graves' patients had used antithyroid drugs for under 3 months.

The CDR3 sequence is 13 residues long. The germline V gene has CDR1 SGHRS and CDR2 YFSETQ. V was clipped by 7 bases and J by 1 base, with 12 bases between them. As to time point: newly diagnosed GD, antithyroid drugs for less than 3 months. PBMCs provided the RNA from which the TCR library was made. Criteria from the American Thyroid Association guidelines were applied to diagnose Graves' disease. Researchers made TCR beta libraries by using iRepertoire HTBI primers and running Arm-PCR on CDR3 regions. Using its own MiXCR run on the multiplex PCR reads, TCRdb lists one record per CDR3 protein. Among some 500,000 distinct CDR3 sequences listed, 15% to 20% were seen once. These data were also filed under a second study, of T cells in Graves' hyperthyroidism and ophthalmopathy. According to that study: Patients aged 18 to 65 had newly diagnosed hyperthyroidism that had lasted under 2 months. Researchers ran a first-round RT-PCR on the TCR CDR3 using the HTBI primer set.

The sequence derives from a woman in her forties or fifties with Graves disease. The source material was peripheral blood mononuclear cells (PBMCs), sampled at new diagnosis, from a patient treated with antithyroid drugs. The chain joins TRBV5-1 to TRBJ2-7; D call uncertain. The CDR3: CASGVGGSYEQYF. The CDR3 nucleotides are TGCGCCAGCGGGGTGGGCGGATCCTACGAGCAGTACTTC.